The present entry profiles one T cell receptor (beta chain) with its context. As yet, its antigen is unknown. CDR1 is ENHRY and CDR2 is SYGVKD in the germline V gene. CDR3 size: 19 residues. V dropped 4 bases and J dropped 5; count of bases not matched to a gene: 18. This entry is derived from a study of siplizumab effects on memory and regulatory T cells. Findings and limits, study-wide: Naive T cells appeared more varied than memory cells and looked like key alloresponse contributors.

The data were produced by immunoSEQ multiplex PCR, yet TCRdb's version contains in-frame clones alone and is incomplete. Of around 100,000 clones in the sample, about 90% were seen once. Sequencing was carried out using non-Treg CD4+ T cells sorted from blood. The chain combines TRBV10-3 with TRBJ2-5, with 11 bases identical to TRBD2. The receptor was isolated from a human donor in good health. The CDR3 DNA reads as TGTGCCATCAGTGGGGGACTAGCGGACGTCACCCCCTTCCGCGAGACCCAGTACTTC. This gives the protein CAISGGLADVTPFRETQYF.